The present entry profiles one T cell receptor beta chain with its context. This sample was included in a study of blood T cell repertoires in COVID-19. About the study: Sites across the United States, Italy and Spain contributed samples from acute and convalescent COVID-19. T cells, B-cell-depleted T cells, or PBMCs provided the cDNA or gDNA that served as material.

Per the original data handling: The authors estimated nucleated cell counts from reference gene primer amplification. Repertoires were generated with immunoSEQ multiplex PCR, while TCRdb's copy carries only in-frame clones and drops some. V, J and clone size reflect that table, while D and trimming were determined from the DNA. The sample has 130,000 to 150,000 clones, roughly 78% seen once; the top ten hold around 15%. Germline CDR1 and CDR2: MNHEY and SVGAGI. The CDR3 contains 14 residues. V trimming: 7 bases; J trimming: 6 bases; junction bases outside the gene matches: 10. The TCR sequence derives from a human donor with acute or convalescent COVID-19. The donor label of this sample is uncertain. The chain couples TRBV6-5 to TRBJ2-5; 8 bases map to TRBD1. The specimen was peripheral blood. The CDR3 region is CASKGQAVSKTQYF. CDR3 nucleotides: TGTGCCAGCAAGGGACAGGCAGTGTCAAAGACCCAGTACTTC.